This T cell receptor (beta chain) was recorded in a study of shared clonotypes between healthy human individuals. Original processing notes: Filtering differed because ImmunoSEQ produced junction-only sequences that carried no quality scores. Sequenced by immunoSEQ multiplex PCR; TCRdb stores in-frame clones only, minus some. Clone size and the V and J calls come from that table; the DNA yielded D and trimming. Of about 2,200,000 clones in the sample, more than 85% were seen once. Study observations and caveats: Sampling used blood alone; tissue repertoires probably differ.

The naive CD8 population came from CD45RO-negative cells selected for CCR7, without terminally differentiated effector memory CD45RA+ cells. Remarks on this clone: Its antigen is not known.

The TCR sequence derives from a man younger than 30 in good health. Some clones in this sample may be carry-over from other donors' samples. The sequenced sample consisted of naive CD8+ T cells from PBMCs.

In DNA form, the CDR3 reads TGTGCCAGCAGCACCCGTCCCCGGGGCGACGAGCAGTACTTC. Translation gives CASSTRPRGDEQYF. The J gene is TRBJ2-7, the V gene TRBV5-5; the D call may be TRBD1 or TRBD2 (5 bases each). V gave up 4 bases and J gave up 5 bases, with 16 bases separating them. The CDR3 loop spans 14 amino acids. The germline V gene has CDR1 SGHKS and CDR2 YYEKEE (reference sequence).